These 24 T cell receptor beta chains were sequenced from one sample in a study of CD8+ T cells in alopecia areata. The treatment is: oral pan-JAK inhibitor, 5-10 mg twice daily. Following RNA extraction, reverse transcription yielded cDNA that acted as the sequencing template. Profiled with immunoSEQ multiplex PCR; TCRdb holds only in-frame clones, not every one. The sample carries under 350,000 clones, 58% recorded once. This material consisted of CD4+ T cells sorted from blood, taken at week 24, from a patient treated with tofacitinib. These receptors all come from a human donor with alopecia areata.

V usage is TRBV19 and J usage is TRBJ1-2; D unresolved. Germline assignment: CDR1 LNHDA and CDR2 SQIVND (reference sequence). Trimming took off 3 bases at V and 4 bases at J, with 6 bases between the two ends. The CDR3 has 12 amino acids. CDR3 in DNA: TGTGCCAGTAGTATCCGGGGCTATGGCTACACCTTC. Translating it yields CASSIRGYGYTF.

The V call is TRBV2, the J call TRBJ1-6, with D possibly TRBD1 on 5 matching bases. V lost 4 bases, J lost 9 bases, and 7 bases lay in between. Germline lookup yields CDR1 SNHLY and CDR2 FYNNEI. The CDR3 has 12 residues. The CDR3 spells CASSAQGSPLHF. DNA for the CDR3: TGTGCCAGCAGTGCGCAGGGTTCACCCCTCCACTTT. Combining the CDR3 with reference TRBV2 and TRBJ1-6 gives the whole variable domain EPEVTQTPSHQVTQMGQEVILRCVPISNHLYFYWYRQILGQKVEFLVSFYNNEISEKSEIFDDQFSVERPDGSNFTLKIRSTKLEDSAMYFCASSAQGSPLHFGNGTRLTVT.

This clone was seen a few times. The V gene is TRBV5-1, the J gene TRBJ2-3; a weak D match, TRBD1 (6 bases). With 0 bases removed from V and 1 base from J, the gap between germline ends came to 15 bases. Germline CDR1 is SGHRS and CDR2 is YFSETQ. This CDR3 is 17 amino acids long. The CDR3 sequence: CASSLVARGPGTDTQYF. The CDR3 DNA reads as TGCGCCAGCAGCTTGGTGGCCAGGGGACCAGGCACAGATACGCAGTATTTT.

Only a few counts were recorded for this clone. This chain uses TRBV7-2 with TRBJ1-1; tentative D call: TRBD1 (5 bases). Trimming removed 6 bases from V and 2 bases from J, with 19 bases in between. CDR3 size: 16 residues. The V gene's germline CDR1 is SGHTA and CDR2 FQGNSA. The CDR3: CASSQLTRGRNTEAFF. The CDR3 DNA reads as TGTGCCAGCAGTCAATTGACTAGGGGCCGTAACACTGAAGCTTTCTTT.

Turning to this clone: The sample has other DNA sequences that encode this CDR3 too. The chain couples TRBV6-5 to TRBJ2-2, with 7 bases matching TRBD1. This CDR3 has 15 amino acids. The V gene's germline CDR1 is MNHEY and CDR2 SVGAGI. After removal of 6 bases from V and 0 bases from J, the junction contained 4 bases not matched to a gene. CDR3 coding DNA: TGTGCCAGCAGCCGACAGGGCGCGAACACCGGGGAGCTGTTTTTT. Its translation: CASSRQGANTGELFF.

This clone was seen only a few times. V and J are TRBV18 and TRBJ1-6, with TRBD1 as a possible D gene (5 bases). Germline CDR1 reads KGHSH; CDR2 reads LQKENI. The length of the CDR3 is 15 residues. V was shortened by 6 bases and J by 11 bases, with 20 bases between the two germline ends. The CDR3 loop is CASSPMEGPMTPLHF. CDR3 DNA sequence: TGTGCCAGCTCGCCCATGGAGGGACCCATGACACCCCTCCACTTT.

The chain has TRBV7-2 and TRBJ1-1; D is perhaps TRBD1 (6 bases). Trimming shortened V by 1 base and J by 1 base, and 13 bases separated the two germline ends. The CDR3 length is 16 residues. CDR1 and CDR2 from the germline V gene are SGHTA and FQGNSA. This CDR3 reads CASSLVGGAKNTEAFF. In nucleotides, the CDR3 is TGTGCCAGCAGCTTAGTGGGGGGCGCGAAGAACACTGAAGCTTTCTTT.

The V call is TRBV4-1, the J call TRBJ1-3; D not certain. The ends were cut back, 0 bases at V and 4 bases at J, with 4 bases in the middle. Germline CDR1 and CDR2: MGHRA and YSYEKL. This CDR3 region has 13 residues. For the CDR3, the DNA is TGCGCCAGCAGCCAAGAAGGGGGAAACACCATATATTTT. It translates to CASSQEGGNTIYF.

The chain employs TRBV30 and TRBJ2-5, with 9 bases matching TRBD2. The CDR3 consists of 15 residues. Losses at the gene ends were 4 bases for V and 4 bases for J; bases not matched to a gene: 10. CDR1 GTSNPN and CDR2 SVGIG come from the germline V gene (reference sequence). The CDR3 DNA follows: TGTGCCTGGATGGCGGGGGGGCTCATGGGAGAGACCCAGTACTTC. Translated, it gives CAWMAGGLMGETQYF.

This chain uses TRBV27 with TRBJ2-3; 7 nucleotides match TRBD2. The CDR3 totals 14 residues. CDR1 is MNHEY, CDR2 SMNVEV, per germline (reference sequence). With V trimmed by 11 bases and J by 3 bases, 11 bases remained unmatched. CDR3 residues: CASSGWRGTDTQYF. The CDR3 DNA sequence: TGTGCCTCATCGGGGTGGCGGGGGACAGATACGCAGTATTTT.

The chain couples TRBV30 to TRBJ1-5; D is perhaps TRBD1 (5 bases). The V gene's germline CDR1 is GTSNPN and CDR2 SVGIG (reference sequence). This CDR3 has 14 residues. With 0 bases removed from V and 3 bases from J, the gap between germline ends came to 9 bases. The CDR3 loop is CAWSVRGNNQPQHF. In DNA form, the CDR3 reads TGTGCCTGGAGTGTACGGGGGAACAATCAGCCCCAGCATTTT.

The rearrangement joins TRBV6-5 to TRBJ1-2; D is unresolved. CDR1 MNHEY and CDR2 SVGAGI come from the germline V gene. This CDR3 has 12 amino acids. Between the trimmed V and J ends, which lost 6 bases and 3 bases, there was a span of 8 bases. CDR3 sequence reads: CASRGTHYGYTF. The CDR3 DNA is TGTGCCAGCAGGGGCACTCACTATGGCTACACCTTC.

This chain connects TRBV29-1 to TRBJ1-1; 8 nucleotides align to TRBD1. The junction had 8 bases not matched to a gene; V was cut back by 7 bases and J by 7 bases. This CDR3 has 12 residues. Per the germline V gene, CDR1 is SQVTM and CDR2 is ANQGSEA. The CDR3 DNA is TGCAGCGGACGACAGGGGAGAGATGAAGCTTTCTTT. Translation gives CSGRQGRDEAFF.

The J gene is TRBJ2-7, the V gene TRBV7-8, with unresolved D. CDR1 SGHVS and CDR2 FQNEAQ come from the germline V gene. The CDR3 spans 16 residues. The V end lost 8 bases, the J end lost 3 bases, and 23 bases lay between the germline ends. The CDR3 loop is CASGLDRTRQDYEQYF. The CDR3 DNA reads as TGTGCCAGCGGGCTTGACCGAACGAGGCAGGACTACGAGCAGTACTTC.

The chain recombines TRBV5-6 with TRBJ2-3; D not resolved. The CDR3 is 12 residues long. The V gene's germline CDR1 is SGHDT and CDR2 YYEEEE. With 3 bases removed from V and 4 bases from J, the gap between germline ends came to 6 bases. The CDR3 nucleotides are TGTGCCAGCAGCTGGTGGGCAGATACGCAGTATTTT. This translates into CASSWWADTQYF. Filled out from reference TRBV5-6 and TRBJ2-3, the complete variable domain reads DAGVTQSPTHLIKTRGQQVTLRCSPKSGHDTVSWYQQALGQGPQFIFQYYEEEERQRGNFPDRFSGHQFPNYSSELNVNALLLGDSALYLCASSWWADTQYFGPGTRLTVL.

This chain uses TRBV2 with TRBJ2-4; the D gene is possibly TRBD2 (6 bases). The CDR3 runs to 16 residues. Deletions cut 3 bases from V and 8 bases from J, with 20 bases between. Germline V CDR1 and CDR2: SNHLY, FYNNEI. DNA of the CDR3: TGTGCCAGCAGTGATCTTCGGTACGCTAGCGCAGACATTCAGTACTTC. It encodes CASSDLRYASADIQYF.

The chain combines TRBV9 with TRBJ1-5, with D perhaps matching TRBD1 (6 bases). Germline loops: CDR1 SGDLS, CDR2 YYNGEE. There are 14 residues in the CDR3. V lost 4 bases, J lost 7 bases, and 15 bases lay in between. CDR3 sequence reads: CASSIDGGEQPQHF. CDR3 nucleotide sequence: TGTGCCAGCAGCATCGACGGGGGCGAGCAGCCCCAGCATTTT.

The gene calls are TRBV5-1 and TRBJ2-7, with 9 bases identical to TRBD1. V was clipped by 4 bases and J by 3 bases; unmatched bases: 11. The length of the CDR3 is 16 residues. Per germline, CDR1 SGHRS and CDR2 YFSETQ. The CDR3 region is CASSQRPGQGSYEQYF. The CDR3 DNA follows: TGCGCCAGCAGCCAGAGACCGGGACAGGGTAGCTACGAGCAGTACTTC.

The chain couples TRBV5-6 to TRBJ1-2; weak D call: TRBD1 (5 bases). Germline V gene sequence: CDR1 SGHDT, CDR2 YYEEEE. The germline V and J ends were trimmed by 1 base and 2 bases, with 9 bases remaining between them. This CDR3 has 14 amino acids. The CDR3 coding sequence is TGTGCCAGCAGCTTGAACAGGAAAAACTATGGCTACACCTTC. It translates to CASSLNRKNYGYTF.

The table lists this clone with a few counts. The CDR3 bases are TGTGCCAGTAGTATTCGGGTCAATCAGCCCCAGCATTTT. It translates to CASSIRVNQPQHF. The V and J genes are TRBV19 and TRBJ1-5; D unresolved. From germline, CDR1 is LNHDA and CDR2 SQIVND (reference sequence). Trimming left V 3 bases short and J 3 bases short, with 6 bases between. The CDR3 has 13 amino acids.

The rearrangement links TRBV9 to TRBJ1-5, with 9 bases that match TRBD1. The CDR3 loop spans 14 amino acids. Per germline, CDR1 SGDLS and CDR2 YYNGEE. Trimming removed 0 bases from V and 5 bases from J; junction bases left unmatched: 0. CDR3 DNA: TGTGCCAGCAGCGTAGGGACAGGGGATCAGCCCCAGCATTTT. It is translated as CASSVGTGDQPQHF.

This chain joins TRBV15 and TRBJ1-1, with TRBD1 identical over 9 bases. Germline loops: CDR1 LNHNV, CDR2 YYDKDF (reference sequence). The CDR3 loop spans 15 amino acids. V shed 0 bases and J 1 base; nucleotides not matched to a gene: 0. CDR3 loop: CATSREDRGNTEAFF. CDR3 DNA: TGTGCCACCAGCAGAGAGGACAGGGGGAACACTGAAGCTTTCTTT.

The CDR3 DNA follows: TGTGCCACCAGCAGAGATGGGAGGAGCGGCAATCAGCCCCAGCATTTT. Amino acid sequence: CATSRDGRSGNQPQHF. V is TRBV15 and J is TRBJ1-5; the D is unclear. The germline V and J ends were trimmed by 0 bases and 2 bases, with 11 bases remaining between them. The CDR3 extends over 16 amino acids. CDR1 and CDR2 from the germline V gene are LNHNV and YYDKDF (reference sequence).

The chain couples TRBV29-1 to TRBJ1-4; no definite D call. Germline lookup yields CDR1 SQVTM and CDR2 ANQGSEA. V was cut by 6 bases and J by 7 bases, with 15 bases left in between. CDR3 length: 13 residues. CDR3 sequence (DNA): TGCAGCGTCCTAAAGGCCACGGTTGAAAAACTGTTTTTT. This codes for CSVLKATVEKLFF.